These 15 T cell receptor beta chains came from one sample sequenced in a study of blood T cell repertoires in COVID-19. Assay used: immunoSEQ multiplex PCR; TCRdb lists only in-frame clones, some missing. This sample has about 94,000 clones, with around nine tenths found just once. Sequenced sample: peripheral blood. These receptors originate from a woman of 80 years or more with acute or convalescent COVID-19.

The chain uses TRBV6-5 and TRBJ2-4; 7 bases fit TRBD1. V shed 2 bases, J shed 10 bases, and the junction held 8 bases outside the gene matches. There are 14 residues in the CDR3. Germline CDR1 is MNHEY and CDR2 is SVGAGI. CDR3 sequence reads: CASSYRRGLGIQYF. The CDR3 nucleotides read TGTGCCAGCAGTTACAGAAGGGGGCTAGGGATTCAGTACTTC.

The CDR3 is CASSGTAGETQYF. DNA for the CDR3: TGCGCCAGCAGCGGGACAGCTGGAGAGACCCAGTACTTC. The V gene is TRBV5-1, the J gene TRBJ2-5; 7 bases agree with TRBD1. The V gene end was trimmed by 4 bases and the J gene end by 4 bases; junction bases not matched to a gene: 4. The V gene's germline CDR1 is SGHRS and CDR2 YFSETQ. The CDR3 sequence is 13 residues long.

The CDR3 region is CAISESRGQGNTEAFF. CDR3 coding DNA: TGTGCCATCAGTGAGTCGCGTGGGCAGGGCAACACTGAAGCTTTCTTT. V gene TRBV10-3 combines with J gene TRBJ1-1; maybe TRBD1 (5 bases). There are 16 residues in the CDR3. CDR1 and CDR2 (germline): ENHRY, SYGVKD. V shed 0 bases and J shed 2 bases, with 13 bases lying between them.

This clone was counted a single time. The CDR3 protein is CASSQSRTSIDEQFF. For the CDR3, the DNA is TGTGCCAGCAGCCAATCTAGGACTAGCATCGATGAGCAGTTCTTC. The chain recombines TRBV14 with TRBJ2-1; 8 nucleotides line up with TRBD2. Per germline, CDR1 SGHDN and CDR2 FVKESK. Trimming removed 2 bases from V and 8 bases from J; junction bases left unmatched: 8. This CDR3 comprises 15 residues.

V is TRBV3-1 (or the pseudogene TRBV3-2) and J is TRBJ2-7; 10 bases align to TRBD1. Germline-derived CDR1 and CDR2 are LGHDT and YNNKEL (reference sequence). Trimming cost V 1 base and J 3 bases; bases outside gene matches: 0. CDR3 length equals 14 residues. CDR3 coding DNA: TGTGCCAGCAGCCAAGGGACAGGGGGCTACGAGCAGTACTTC. It is translated as CASSQGTGGYEQYF.

The chain is built from TRBV5-1 and TRBJ2-1; 10 bases line up with TRBD2. Germline assignment: CDR1 SGHRS and CDR2 YFSETQ. V gave up 0 bases and J gave up 6 bases; unmatched junction bases: 18. The CDR3 is 20 amino acids. The CDR3 protein is CASSLEGTDLAGVPANEQFF. CDR3 in DNA: TGCGCCAGCAGCTTGGAGGGGACGGACCTAGCGGGAGTCCCGGCCAATGAGCAGTTCTTC. Together with reference TRBV5-1 and TRBJ2-1, the CDR3 gives the full variable domain: KAGVTQTPRYLIKTRGQQVTLSCSPISGHRSVSWYQQTPGQGLQFLFEYFSETQRNKGNFPGRFSGRQFSNSRSEMNVSTLELGDSALYLCASSLEGTDLAGVPANEQFFGPGTRLTVL.

The chain recombines TRBV29-1 with TRBJ1-1; 8 bases align to TRBD1. This CDR3 spans 14 amino acids. Germline V CDR1 and CDR2: SQVTM, ANQGSEA. V trimming: 3 bases; J trimming: 6 bases; junction bases outside the gene matches: 9. The CDR3 sequence: CSVEGTGMLAEAFF. CDR3 DNA sequence: TGCAGCGTTGAGGGGACAGGAATGTTGGCTGAAGCTTTCTTT.

This sequence joins TRBV7-9 and TRBJ2-1, with a tentative D call TRBD1 (6 bases). The CDR3 covers 17 residues. Germline CDR1 reads SEHNR; CDR2 reads FQNEAQ (reference sequence). V was shortened by 4 bases and J by 4 bases, with 20 bases between the two germline ends. The CDR3 DNA sequence: TGTGCCAGCAGCTCGGTTAAACAGGGTGGGTGGTACAATGAGCAGTTCTTC. Protein sequence: CASSSVKQGGWYNEQFF.

This sequence joins TRBV25-1 and TRBJ1-1, with a weak D call TRBD1 (5 bases). Per germline, CDR1 MGHDK and CDR2 SYGVNS. V shed 3 bases and J shed 1 base, with 15 bases lying between them. CDR3 length: 16 amino acids. CDR3 loop: CASSDDSSSGNTEAFF. The CDR3 DNA reads TGTGCCAGCAGTGATGACAGCTCCTCCGGGAACACTGAAGCTTTCTTT.

Here the CDR3 DNA reads TGTGCCAGCAGAAATAGCAATCAGCCCCAGCATTTT. Translating it yields CASRNSNQPQHF. The rearrangement joins TRBV19 to TRBJ1-5; no clear D. Between the trimmed V and J ends, which lost 9 bases and 0 bases, there was a span of 6 bases. This CDR3 has 12 amino acids. The germline V gene encodes CDR1 LNHDA and CDR2 SQIVND (reference sequence).

This clone was seen a single time. The rearrangement uses TRBV9 and TRBJ2-2, with 8 nucleotides matching TRBD1. The J segment lost 7 bases and the V segment lost 4 bases, leaving 6 bases of the junction unmatched. The CDR3 is 14 residues long. Germline CDR1 reads SGDLS; CDR2 reads YYNGEE. The CDR3 coding sequence is TGTGCCAGCAGCTCACGGACAGGGAACGGGGAGCTGTTTTTT. It translates to CASSSRTGNGELFF.

The chain employs TRBV19 and TRBJ1-2; tentative D call: TRBD1 (6 bases). The CDR3 contains 12 residues. V lost 5 bases to trimming and J lost 5 bases, with 9 bases between them. Germline V gives CDR1 LNHDA, CDR2 SQIVND (reference sequence). The CDR3 sequence: CASSPGTYGYTF. The CDR3 DNA follows: TGTGCCAGTAGTCCCGGGACATATGGCTACACCTTC.

The rearrangement joins TRBV11-2 to TRBJ1-3; D may be TRBD1 (6 bases). There are 16 residues in the CDR3. Trimming shortened V by 6 bases and J by 2 bases, and 17 bases separated the two germline ends. Germline V gives CDR1 SGHAT, CDR2 FQNNGV. Here the CDR3 DNA reads TGTGCCAGCAGAAGGGAATGGTGGGGGCCTGGAAACACCATATATTTT. This sequence encodes CASRREWWGPGNTIYF. The complete variable domain, with remaining parts taken from reference TRBV11-2 and TRBJ1-3, reads EAGVAQSPRYKIIEKRQSVAFWCNPISGHATLYWYQQILGQGPKLLIQFQNNGVVDDSQLPKDRFSAERLKGVDSTLKIQPAKLEDSAVYLCASRREWWGPGNTIYFGEGSWLTVV.

The gene calls are TRBV30 and TRBJ1-2; the match to TRBD1 covers 7 bases. This CDR3 spans 14 amino acids. Germline V gene sequence: CDR1 GTSNPN, CDR2 SVGIG (reference sequence). V shed 2 bases, J shed 8 bases, and the junction held 11 bases outside the gene matches. The CDR3 nucleotides are TGTGCCTGGAGTTTCACCGGGACAGCTGGGGGCTACACCTTC. This codes for CAWSFTGTAGGYTF.

CDR3 nucleotide sequence: TGTGCTAGTGGTTTGGTACTTGGGGGCGGCTACACCTTC. Amino acids: CASGLVLGGGYTF. The genes are TRBV12-5 and TRBJ1-2; maybe TRBD1 (6 bases). The CDR3 contains 13 residues. V was shortened by 0 bases and J by 8 bases, with 10 bases between the two germline ends. The germline CDR1 and CDR2 sequences are LGHNT and FRNRAP.